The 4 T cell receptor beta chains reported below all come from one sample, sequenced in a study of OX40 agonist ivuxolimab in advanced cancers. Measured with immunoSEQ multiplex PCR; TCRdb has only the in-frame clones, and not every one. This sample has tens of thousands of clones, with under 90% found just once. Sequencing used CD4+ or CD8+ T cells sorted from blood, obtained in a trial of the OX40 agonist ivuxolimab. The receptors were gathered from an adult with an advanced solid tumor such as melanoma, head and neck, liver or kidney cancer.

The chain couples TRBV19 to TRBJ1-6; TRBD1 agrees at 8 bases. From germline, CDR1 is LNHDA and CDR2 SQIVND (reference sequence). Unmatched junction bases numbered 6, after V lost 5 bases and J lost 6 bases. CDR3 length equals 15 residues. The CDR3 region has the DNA TGTGCCAGTAGTGTCTTGACAGGGGTTAATTCACCCCTCCACTTT. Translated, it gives CASSVLTGVNSPLHF. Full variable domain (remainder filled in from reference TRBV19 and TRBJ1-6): DGGITQSPKYLFRKEGQNVTLSCEQNLNHDAMYWYRQDPGQGLRLIYYSQIVNDFQKGDIAEGYSVSREKKESFPLTVTSAQKNPTAFYLCASSVLTGVNSPLHFGNGTRLTVT.

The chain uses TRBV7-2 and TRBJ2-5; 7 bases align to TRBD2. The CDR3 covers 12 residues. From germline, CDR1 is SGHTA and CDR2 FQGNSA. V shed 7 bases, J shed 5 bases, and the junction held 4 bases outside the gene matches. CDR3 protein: CASTPGGETQYF. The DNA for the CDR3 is TGTGCCAGCACCCCCGGGGGGGAGACCCAGTACTTC. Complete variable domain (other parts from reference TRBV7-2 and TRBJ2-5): GAGVSQSPSNKVTEKGKDVELRCDPISGHTALYWYRQSLGQGLEFLIYFQGNSAPDKSGLPSDRFSAERTGGSVSTLTIQRTQQEDSAVYLCASTPGGETQYFGPGTRLLVL.

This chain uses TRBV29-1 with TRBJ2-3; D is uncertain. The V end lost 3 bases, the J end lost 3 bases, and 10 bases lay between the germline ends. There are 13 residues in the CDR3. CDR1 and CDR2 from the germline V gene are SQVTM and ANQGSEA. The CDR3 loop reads CSVDYRGTDTQYF. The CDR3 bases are TGCAGCGTTGACTACCGAGGAACAGATACGCAGTATTTT.

The CDR3, as DNA: TGTGCCAGCAGCCAAGGGCAGGGCAGCTACGAGCAGTACTTC. This gives the protein CASSQGQGSYEQYF. The gene calls are TRBV4-2 and TRBJ2-7, with a tentative D call TRBD1 (5 bases). V lost 1 base to trimming and J lost 3 bases, with 10 bases between them. The germline CDR1 and CDR2 sequences are LGHNA and YNFKEQ. This CDR3 is 14 amino acids long.